A single sample gave rise to the 2 T cell receptor beta chains below, sequenced in a study of shared clonotypes between healthy human individuals (dated by TCRdb to about 2020). Libraries were built with the immunoSEQ multiplex PCR assay. Held by TCRdb, this immuneACCESS table contains in-frame sequences only and omits some clones. Under half of the omission traces to an unresolved V gene where checked; the cause of the rest is unknown. The sample table shows 2,500,000 or so clones, and roughly nine tenths are seen once. Clones ranked in the top ten supply over 0.12% of the sample. Sequences were obtained from naive CD4+ T cells sorted from blood. The cell subset or site label, read with the paper, signifies: CD45RA+ positively selected. The receptors were sampled from a man aged 18 to 30 in good health.

This chain links TRBV10-3 with TRBJ2-2; 8 bases match TRBD1. J was trimmed by 6 bases and V by 6 bases; bases with no gene match: 9. This CDR3 spans 15 amino acids. The germline V gene encodes CDR1 ENHRY and CDR2 SYGVKD. This CDR3 reads CAIRAGTGQAGELFF. As DNA, the CDR3 is TGTGCCATCAGAGCCGGGACAGGTCAGGCCGGGGAGCTGTTTTTT.

The gene calls are TRBV30 and TRBJ2-1; D ambiguous. The CDR3 is 11 residues long. Germline V gene lookup returns CDR1 GTSNPN and CDR2 SVGIG (reference sequence). V was cut by 6 bases and J by 9 bases, with 12 bases left in between. The CDR3 is CACTPYREQFF. The DNA of the CDR3 is TGTGCCTGTACCCCCTATCGTGAGCAGTTCTTC.